The present entry profiles one TCR beta chain with its context. Its antigen is currently unknown. Between the trimmed V and J ends, which lost 3 bases and 6 bases, there was a span of 21 bases. The CDR3 is 17 amino acids. Germline CDR1 reads SGHTA; CDR2 reads FQGNSA. These data originate in a study of blood T cells in healthy people across ages. General study findings and limits: As age increased, TCR beta diversity per million T cells fell in a roughly linear fashion.

PCR was performed a second time for about 7 to 12 cycles using a sample-barcoded 5' primer and a J-beta primer mix. TCRdb recomputed calls from the 5' RACE reads with MiXCR, one row per CDR3 protein. The sample has some 760,000 distinct CDR3 sequences, around 25% seen once. These data were also filed under a second study, of T cells of mothers and their children. That paper notes: Donation came from three healthy Caucasian mothers together with their six children. RNA that had been extracted went wholly into cDNA synthesis, at 1.5 ug per 15 ul. Slightly higher, non-significant overlap characterized related mother-child pairs relative to unrelated pairs.

The receptor was isolated from a boy between 5 and 17 years old in good health. Material for sequencing was blood. V usage is TRBV7-2 and J usage is TRBJ2-1, with D maybe TRBD1 (5 bases). In nucleotides, the CDR3 is TGTGCCAGCAGCTTGTTCAGCCAGGGTTTTGCGGTCAATGAGCAGTTCTTC. Translation gives CASSLFSQGFAVNEQFF.